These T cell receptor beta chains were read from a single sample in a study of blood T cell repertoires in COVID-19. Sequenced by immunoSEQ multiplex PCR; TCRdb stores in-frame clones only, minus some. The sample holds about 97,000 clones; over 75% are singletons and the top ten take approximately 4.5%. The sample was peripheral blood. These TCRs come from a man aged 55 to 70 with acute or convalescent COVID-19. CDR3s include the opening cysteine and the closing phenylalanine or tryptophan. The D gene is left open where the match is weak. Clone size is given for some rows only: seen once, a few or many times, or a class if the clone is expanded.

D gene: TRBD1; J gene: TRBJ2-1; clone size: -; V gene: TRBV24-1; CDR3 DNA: TGTGCCACCAGGGACAGGGGAGACAATGAGCAGTTCTTC; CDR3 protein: CATRDRGDNEQFF
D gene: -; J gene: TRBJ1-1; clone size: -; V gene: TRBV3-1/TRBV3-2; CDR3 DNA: TGTGCCAGCAGCCAGTCAGGGATTGGCACTGAAGCTTTCTTT; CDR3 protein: CASSQSGIGTEAFF
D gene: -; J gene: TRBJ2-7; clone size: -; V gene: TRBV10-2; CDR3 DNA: TGCGCCAGCAGTGGCACAGAGCCCTACGAGCAGTACTTC; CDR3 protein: CASSGTEPYEQYF
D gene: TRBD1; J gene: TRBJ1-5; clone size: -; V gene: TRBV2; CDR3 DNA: TGTGCCAGCAGTCCTGGACAGGGGTGGCGGCCCCAGCATTTT; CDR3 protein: CASSPGQGWRPQHF
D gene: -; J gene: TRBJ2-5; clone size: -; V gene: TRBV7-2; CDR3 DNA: TGTGCCAGCAGCTTAAGGAGCGGGCAAGAGACCCAGTACTTC; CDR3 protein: CASSLRSGQETQYF
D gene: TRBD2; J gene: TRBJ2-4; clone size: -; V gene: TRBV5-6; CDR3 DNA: TGTGCCAGCACCTCGGGGGAGGGCGTCCCTTGGGGCAAAAACATTCAGTACTTC; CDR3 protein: CASTSGEGVPWGKNIQYF
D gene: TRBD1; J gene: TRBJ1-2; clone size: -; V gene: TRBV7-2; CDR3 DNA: TGTGCCAGCAGCGCACAGACGAGGACAGGGGGATCCTATGGCTACACCTTC; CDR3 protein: CASSAQTRTGGSYGYTF
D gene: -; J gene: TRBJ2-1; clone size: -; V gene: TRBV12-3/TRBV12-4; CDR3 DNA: TGTGCCATCACTCTGGGACATTACAATGAGCAGTTCTTC; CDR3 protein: CAITLGHYNEQFF
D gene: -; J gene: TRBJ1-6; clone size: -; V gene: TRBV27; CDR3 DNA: TGTGCCAGCGGACCGGGGGGCAATAATTCACCCCTCCACTTT; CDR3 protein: CASGPGGNNSPLHF
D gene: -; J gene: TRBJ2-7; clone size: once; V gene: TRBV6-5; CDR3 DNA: TGTGCCAGCAGCCAGAAAACTAGCATTGAGCAGTACTTC; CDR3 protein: CASSQKTSIEQYF
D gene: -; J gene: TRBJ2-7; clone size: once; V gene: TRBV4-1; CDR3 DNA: TGCGCCAGCAGCCAAGAGTCGCAAGCGTTCCCTGGCGAGCAGTACTTC; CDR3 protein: CASSQESQAFPGEQYF
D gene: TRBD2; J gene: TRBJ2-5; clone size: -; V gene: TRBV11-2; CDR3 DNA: TGTGCCAGCAGCTTAGATCCACAAAGGACTAGCGGGACCCAAGAGACCCAGTACTTC; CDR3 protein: CASSLDPQRTSGTQETQYF
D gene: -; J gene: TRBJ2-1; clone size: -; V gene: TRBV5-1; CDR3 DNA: TGCGCCAGCAGCTCCACGGGGGACTCCTACAATGAGCAGTTCTTC; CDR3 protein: CASSSTGDSYNEQFF
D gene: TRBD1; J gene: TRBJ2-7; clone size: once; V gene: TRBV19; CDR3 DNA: TGTGCCAGTAGTAGACAGGGTGGGCACGAGCAGTACTTC; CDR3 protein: CASSRQGGHEQYF
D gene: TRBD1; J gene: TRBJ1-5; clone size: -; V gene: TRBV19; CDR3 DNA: TGTGCCAGTAACTCTACGGACAGGGTGAATCAGCCCCAGCATTTT; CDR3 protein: CASNSTDRVNQPQHF
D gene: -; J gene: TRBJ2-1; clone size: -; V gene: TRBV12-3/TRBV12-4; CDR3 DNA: TGTGCCAGCAAACTACACAATGAGCAGTTCTTC; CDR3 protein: CASKLHNEQFF
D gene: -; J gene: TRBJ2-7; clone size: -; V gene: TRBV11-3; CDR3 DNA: TGTGCCAGCAGCAATATATACAGGGAAATCGACGAGCAGTACTTC; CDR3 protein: CASSNIYREIDEQYF
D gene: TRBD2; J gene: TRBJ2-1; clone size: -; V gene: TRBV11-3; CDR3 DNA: TGTGCCAGCAGACCCAGCGGGGGGCTTTACAATGAGCAGTTCTTC; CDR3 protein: CASRPSGGLYNEQFF
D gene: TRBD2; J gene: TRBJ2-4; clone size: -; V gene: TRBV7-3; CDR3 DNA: TGTGCCAGCAGCGCACTACCCCGGACTAGCGGGAGGGCCCGAGCCAAAAACATTCAGTACTTC; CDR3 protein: CASSALPRTSGRARAKNIQYF
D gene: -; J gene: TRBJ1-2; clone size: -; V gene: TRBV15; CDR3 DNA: TGTGCCACCAGTTTGGGGGGAGGCTATGGCTACACCTTC; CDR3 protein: CATSLGGGYGYTF
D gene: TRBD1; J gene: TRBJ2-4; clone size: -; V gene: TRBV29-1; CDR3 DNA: TGCAGCGTTATCGACAGGGCGGGTGCCAAAAACATTCAGTACTTC; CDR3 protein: CSVIDRAGAKNIQYF
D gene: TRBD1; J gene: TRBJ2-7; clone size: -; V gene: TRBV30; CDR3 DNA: TGTGCCTGGAGTCGGCGACAGGGAAGCTCCTACGAGCAGTACTTC; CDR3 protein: CAWSRRQGSSYEQYF
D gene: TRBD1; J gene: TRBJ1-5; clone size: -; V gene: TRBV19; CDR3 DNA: TGTGCCAGTAGCTATGGGACAGGCGTCAATCAGCCCCAGCATTTT; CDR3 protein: CASSYGTGVNQPQHF
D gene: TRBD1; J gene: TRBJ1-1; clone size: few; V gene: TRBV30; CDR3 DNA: TGTGCCTGGAGTGTACAGGGGGTGGTACCTGAAGCTTTCTTT; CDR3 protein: CAWSVQGVVPEAFF
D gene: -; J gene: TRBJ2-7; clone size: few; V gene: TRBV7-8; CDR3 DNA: TGTGCCAGCAGCCAAGAGGCCCAGAGGGTAGGCGAGCAGTACTTC; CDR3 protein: CASSQEAQRVGEQYF
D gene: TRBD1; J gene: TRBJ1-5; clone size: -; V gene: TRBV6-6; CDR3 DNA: TGTGCCAGCAGTTACTCAGGGGGCACTCAGCCCCAGCATTTT; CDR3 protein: CASSYSGGTQPQHF